This is a list of T cell receptor beta chains from one sample in a study of shared clonotypes between healthy human individuals. Assay: immunoSEQ multiplex PCR; the TCRdb copy retains only in-frame clones and omits some. The table lists about 480,000 clones, over 75% of them singletons. The sequencing sample was made of PBMCs. These receptors were taken from a woman aged 40 to 50 in good health. Some clones in this sample may be carry-over from other donors' samples. Each CDR3 is given with its conserved first and last residue. Fields, in order: V gene, J gene, CDR3 protein.

>TRBV5-1|TRBJ1-1
CASSVEGQGTTEAFF
>TRBV5-5|TRBJ1-1
CAGSPGTGSHTEAFF
>TRBV21-1|TRBJ1-2
CASSKWAEGRVGYTF
>TRBV19|TRBJ2-7
CASSNEGRSYEQYF
>TRBV19|TRBJ2-3
CASTPWTSLAADTQYF
>TRBV6-5|TRBJ1-2
CASSYSMKNYGYTF
>TRBV6-6|TRBJ2-2
CASSYYSSGELFF
>TRBV2|TRBJ1-3
CASRPGTGMAGNTIYF
>TRBV7-8|TRBJ1-5
CASSEINQPQHF
>TRBV5-5|TRBJ2-4
CASSPTENIQYF
>TRBV13|TRBJ2-1
CATRLAGGANEQFF
>TRBV7-6|TRBJ2-1
CASSLSSGRAFEQFF
>TRBV7-9|TRBJ2-1
CASSLSGLAGRSYNEQFF
>TRBV5-1|TRBJ1-4
CASSLRTLATNEKLFF
>TRBV28|TRBJ2-5
CASSSDRGLETQYF
>TRBV5-1|TRBJ1-1
CASSLDTGGSNTEAFF
>TRBV29-1|TRBJ2-2
CSAARGRSTGELFF
>TRBV7-6|TRBJ1-3
CASSSGQPLDTIYF
>TRBV18|TRBJ2-1
CASSPVIQRSLYNEQFF
>TRBV4-3|TRBJ1-1
CASSHAGGGTEAFF
>TRBV7-3|TRBJ2-1
CASSPTGGLAGVSNEQFF
>TRBV6-5|NA
CASSKGPNYEQYF
>TRBV15|TRBJ2-2
CATNLGGSGTGELFF
>TRBV9|TRBJ1-6
CASSREGTGNSPLHF
>TRBV6-5|TRBJ1-1
CASSRDNTEAFF
>TRBV18|TRBJ2-1
CASSPLTSGSYNEQFF
>TRBV28|TRBJ2-2
CASSSPSGGTGELFF
>TRBV28|TRBJ2-3
CASNDRDTQYF
>TRBV9|TRBJ2-5
CASSFDPTQETQYF
>TRBV4-1|TRBJ2-2
CASSQAQTNTGELFF
>TRBV5-1|TRBJ1-1
CASSFGAGFNTEAFF
>TRBV6-5|TRBJ2-1
CASSYGLAAEQFF
>TRBV19|TRBJ2-7
CASSIDGTSGSYEQYF
>TRBV7-8|TRBJ2-7
CASSAQYEQYF
>TRBV11-2|TRBJ2-3
CASSFNTGGTDTQYF
>TRBV20-1|TRBJ2-7
CSAAGSYEQYF
>TRBV19|TRBJ2-1
CASSILLGTQATNEQFF
>TRBV7-2|TRBJ2-2
CASSLPPGQLPNTGELFF
>TRBV9|TRBJ2-1
CASSVGVSTGEQFF
>TRBV18|TRBJ1-1
CASSARTGPTEAFF
>TRBV7-7|TRBJ2-1
CASSLAASVNEQFF
>TRBV11-2|TRBJ2-2
CASSPPGQGGTGELFF
>TRBV2|TRBJ2-3
CASSPDRREDTQYF
>TRBV28|TRBJ1-5
CASSASGQGSDQPQHF
>TRBV10-3|TRBJ2-7
CAIARQYSAGYEQYF
>TRBV7-6|TRBJ2-5
CASRSPYGERETQYF
>TRBV4-3|TRBJ2-1
CASSPQPSSYNEQFF
>TRBV5-8|TRBJ2-1
CASSLFRGSGDNEQFF
>TRBV18|TRBJ2-5
CASRGTAETQYF